This T cell receptor beta chain was profiled in a study of blood T cell repertoires in COVID-19. The overall study: PBMCs, B-cell-depleted T cells, or T cells were the source of the cDNA or gDNA that made up the material.

Between the trimmed V and J ends, which lost 7 bases and 0 bases, there was a span of 16 bases. The CDR3 has 15 amino acids. The germline V gene encodes CDR1 SQVTM and CDR2 ANQGSEA. Seattle researchers signed up patients amid active infection and tracked them longitudinally. Original analysis: Estimates of nucleated cell counts were drawn from the amplification of reference gene primers. The method was immunoSEQ multiplex PCR; TCRdb's version includes in-frame clones alone and lacks a portion of them. For V, J and clone size, that table is used; D and trimming come from the DNA. The table records just under 350,000 clones, around 87% of them present only once.

The sequenced sample was peripheral blood. The sequence was obtained from a woman aged 50 to 60 with COVID-19, enrolled during active disease. The chain combines TRBV29-1 with TRBJ2-1; D is perhaps TRBD2 (5 bases). The CDR3 region is CSAEGATSSYNEQFF. CDR3 bases: TGCAGCGCCGAGGGCGCCACGAGCTCCTACAATGAGCAGTTCTTC.